Listed here is a single TCR beta chain. Its specific antigen is unknown. Base qualities are not recorded, but no much larger clone differs from it by a single base. The trial excluded patients who had a history of autoimmune disease or who were on systemic immunosuppression. Peripheral blood for TCR sequencing was collected from all dose cohorts at baseline, on cycle 4 day 1, and on cycle 7 day 1. The samples were drawn from a first-in-human, open-label, multicenter phase I dose-escalation trial of ivuxolimab. Adults with locally advanced or metastatic melanoma, renal cell carcinoma, hepatocellular carcinoma or head and neck squamous cell carcinoma were enrolled in the trial. Before TCR sequencing, CD4+ T cells and CD8+ T cells were sorted from peripheral blood as separate populations. This record belongs to a study of OX40 agonist ivuxolimab in advanced cancers. Describing the broader study: Ivuxolimab, which targeted the costimulatory receptor OX40 (CD134), was an agonistic, fully human IgG2 monoclonal antibody. Intravenous ivuxolimab was administered to patients every 2 weeks at six dose levels: 0.01, 0.1, 0.3, 1.5, 3 and 10 mg/kg. Of the approximately 50 dose-escalation patients, hepatocellular carcinoma was present in around 19, melanoma in roughly 15, renal cell carcinoma in 9 and head and neck cancer in 9. The dose-escalation cohort was about 86% male with a mean age of about 54 years, ranging from about 20 to 80. Prior anti-PD-1, anti-PD-L1 or anti-CTLA-4 therapy was permitted, and approximately 41% of dose-escalation patients had received checkpoint inhibitors. Partial responses occurred in three dose-escalation patients, of whom one had hepatocellular carcinoma and two had cutaneous melanoma. The purpose of peripheral TCRbeta sequencing was to test whether ivuxolimab changed TCR sequence diversity and led to clonal T-cell expansion. The monotherapy dose-escalation portion (N of about 52 patients) of the phase I ivuxolimab trial is reported in the paper.

Results the study describes overall, beyond this receptor: The antigen specificity of the clonally expanded peripheral T cells was not determined. In the 0.1-3.0 mg/kg groups, partial responders were among the patients with the lowest normalized peripheral clonal expansion, particularly in CD8+ T cells. After ivuxolimab, expanded clones were on average more numerous among CD8+ T cells than among CD4+ T cells. Low levels of normalized T-cell clonal expansion were also seen in some patients who did not respond. At doses of 0.1 to 3.0 mg/kg, clonal expansion of both CD4+ and CD8+ blood T cells was observed from baseline to week 6.

V is reduced by 4 bases and J by 10 bases, leaving a spacing of 14 bases between them. CDR1 is given as SGDLS and CDR2 as YYNGEE, both from the germline V gene. From its cysteine to its phenylalanine, the CDR3 spans 13 amino acids. Only CDR3 DNA is held: 39 bases, read in frame from base 1. For sequencing of the TCRbeta CDR3 region, genomic DNA was extracted from the sorted cells. The immunoSEQ Assay was used for sequencing of TCRbeta CDR3 regions. The immuneACCESS repertoire file appears here via TCRdb, limited to in-frame rearrangements. These files lack a portion of the clones; in checked studies, under half of the deficit traces to unresolved V genes, and the cause of the others is not known. The sample data list just over 80,000 clones, and about 88% of these were observed just once. Of the sample, 0.72% falls within the top ten clones.

This sequence originates from an adult with an advanced solid tumor such as melanoma, head and neck, liver or kidney cancer. The V and J genes are TRBV9 and TRBJ1-4; the D gene is possibly TRBD1, with 5 bases matching. The sequences come from CD4+ or CD8+ T cells sorted from blood, collected in a trial of the OX40 agonist ivuxolimab. The DNA sequence is given as TGTGCCAGCAGCCTGGGGGGATCCGGAAAACTGTTTTTT. Its amino acids are CASSLGGSGKLFF.